This T cell receptor beta chain was sequenced during a study of T-cell memory formation after mild COVID-19. Study details: There were largely donor-specific TCR clusters.

Study conclusions and caveats: There were some responding clones in pre-infection memory, which suggested that cross-reactive memory had joined. Contracting clones, day 15 to 85, had balanced CD4/CD8, and later expanders favored CD4+.

Constant-segment primers were used for 5'RACE, and the resulting TCR alpha and TCR beta cDNA libraries carried sample barcodes and UMIs. TCRdb processed the 5' RACE reads anew with MiXCR; each CDR3 protein has one entry. The data show more than 250,000 distinct CDR3 sequences, around 15% seen once. With respect to this clonotype: Its antigen is currently unknown.

The clonotype originates from a man younger than 35 who had mild COVID-19 (a few samples of this study predate the infection). Cell type and time point are not known. Input material: PBMCs or a T cell subset sorted from them (not recorded which).

CDR3 DNA sequence: TGTGCCAGCAGTTACTCGGGGGGGGTGAGCACTGAAGCTTTCTTT. It encodes CASSYSGGVSTEAFF. The chain recombines TRBV6-2 or TRBV6-3 with TRBJ1-1; D possibly corresponds to TRBD1 (5 bases). The CDR3 is 15 amino acids. Looked up from germline, CDR1 is MNHEY and CDR2 is SVGEGT. V dropped 0 bases and J dropped 4 bases, with 12 bases sitting between them.